This record looks at one T cell receptor beta chain sequence and its context. There are many counts of this clonotype. No antigen is known for it. Base qualities are missing; no much larger clone stands one base away. V has 4 bases trimmed and J has 5 bases trimmed; junction bases matching no gene number 9. From the germline V gene, CDR1 is SGHTA and CDR2 is FQGNSA. The CDR3 runs 17 residues from the cysteine to the phenylalanine. Of all the DNA, just the CDR3 is kept, 51 bases in frame from base 1. Reads for this sample came from an Illumina HiSeq 1500. The public reads were reprocessed in TCRdb via fastp at Q25 and MiXCR, keeping in-frame beta chains. All rows with the same CDR3 protein become a single entry with the most common DNA and genes. This sample lists tens of thousands of distinct CDR3 sequences; 3% to 4% were detected once. In total, the top ten clones hold 22% of the sample. These data come from a study of T cell repertoires in cytomegalovirus infection (dated by TCRdb to the late 2010s). A note on the overall study: The HLA type of each donor mattered for the analysis, because public TCR beta signatures pointed to carriage of CMV infection along with the matching HLA type.

Paper-wide results and their limitations: In both this cohort and an independent cohort of a few hundred donors, the cumulative frequency of public TCR beta family members distinguished carriers of CMV infection plus the relevant HLA type. The ex vivo response was dominated by HLA-C-restricted CMV-specific TCR beta clonotypes, and the single most frequent clonotype in two of eight donors was supplied by these HLA-C-restricted clonotypes.

The chain couples TRBV7-2 to TRBJ2-5; TRBD2 aligns with 14 central bases. The TCR was taken from a human donor in good health (CMV status not recorded). Some clones in this sample may be carry-over from other donors' samples. Sequenced sample: PBMCs. The DNA sequence is TGTGCCAGCAGCTCGGGACTAGCGGGAGCAGGCAGGGAGACCCAGTACTTC. The encoded protein is CASSSGLAGAGRETQYF.